This is a list of T cell receptor beta chains from one sample in a study of regulatory T cells in long-lasting Graves disease. TCRdb re-derived calls from the multiplex PCR reads in MiXCR, one entry per CDR3 protein. The sample lists 540,000 or so distinct CDR3 sequences, approximately 15% occurring once. These data were also filed under a second study, of T cells in Graves' hyperthyroidism and ophthalmopathy.

Material: peripheral blood mononuclear cells (PBMCs), obtained at new diagnosis, from a patient treated with antithyroid drugs. The origin of the receptors is a man aged 25 to 40 with Graves disease. Each CDR3 is given with its conserved first and last residue. The D gene is left open where the match is weak. Part of the rows lack a size; the others show once, few, many or a class for expanded clones.

v_call	d_call	clone_size	j_call	cdr3_nt	cdr3_aa
TRBV29-1	-	few	TRBJ1-2	TGCAGCGCCCGGACCGAGGGGTTATATGGCCACACCTTC	CSARTEGLYGHTF
TRBV24-1	TRBD1	many	TRBJ1-4	TGTGCCACCAGTGATGGGACAGGGCCAAATGCGTGGAGTGAAAAACTGTTTTTT	CATSDGTGPNAWSEKLFF
TRBV5-5	-	few	TRBJ2-1	TGTGCCAGCACCAAGACCACATACAATGAGCAGTTCTTC	CASTKTTYNEQFF
TRBV16	-	many	TRBJ2-7	TGTGCCAGCAACCAAAGGACTAACTCACCCTACGAGCAGTACTTC	CASNQRTNSPYEQYF
TRBV12-3/TRBV12-4	-	many	TRBJ2-1	TGTGCCAGCATCCCTCCACCCCCCGACGGGTCTCGTAAGTGGGAGCAGTTCTTC	CASIPPPPDGSRKWEQFF
TRBV11-3	TRBD1	few	TRBJ1-1	TGTGCCAGCAGCTCTATGACAGGGGCAGAAGCTTTCTTT	CASSSMTGAEAFF
TRBV3-1	-	-	TRBJ2-1	TGTGCCAGCAGCCAAGATCTTAGGTTCTACAATGAGCAGTTCTTC	CASSQDLRFYNEQFF
TRBV20-1	TRBD1	-	TRBJ2-7	TGCAGTGCTCAGACAGGGGGCCACGAGCAGTACTTC	CSAQTGGHEQYF
TRBV5-5	TRBD1	-	TRBJ2-3	TGTGCCAGCCACCTTTCGGGCAGGGGGCAGACAGATACGCAGTATTTT	CASHLSGRGQTDTQYF
TRBV20-1	-	-	TRBJ1-5	TGCAGTGCTAGAGTTGAGGGGTTCGGCAATCAGCCCCGGCATTTT	CSARVEGFGNQPRHF
TRBV7-9	-	many	TRBJ2-2	TGTGCCAGCAGCCCCCACATTTTCACCGGGGAGCTGTTTTTT	CASSPHIFTGELFF
TRBV19	TRBD1	-	TRBJ1-5	TGTGCCAGTAGTCCAGGGACAGGGGTTAATCAGCCCCAGCATTTT	CASSPGTGVNQPQHF
TRBV7-8	TRBD1	-	TRBJ1-5	TGTGCCAGCAGCTTAATGACAGGGGAGCAGCCCCAGCATTTT	CASSLMTGEQPQHF
TRBV7-2	-	many	TRBJ2-5	TGTGCCAGCAGCTACAGACGGGACCAAGAGACCCAGTACTTC	CASSYRRDQETQYF
TRBV3-1	TRBD2	-	TRBJ2-1	TGTGCCAGCAGCCAAGAGACTAGCGGGAGGTACAATGAGCAGTTCTTC	CASSQETSGRYNEQFF
TRBV6-1	-	-	TRBJ2-7	TGTGCGGCGATGAGCGCTTCCTACGAGCAGTACTTC	CAAMSASYEQYF
TRBV6-1	TRBD2	many	TRBJ2-6	TGTGCCAGCAGCCCAAACCGACTAGCGGGAGTGAAAGCTGGGGCCAACGTCCTGACTTTC	CASSPNRLAGVKAGANVLTF
TRBV7-8	-	many	TRBJ2-1	TGTGCCAGCAGCCCTCCGGGGGCGAATAATGAGCAGTTCTTC	CASSPPGANNEQFF
TRBV7-3	TRBD1	-	TRBJ2-3	TGTGCCAGCAGCTTATCGTCCAGGACAGGGTTGAGCACAGATACGCAGTATTTT	CASSLSSRTGLSTDTQYF
TRBV19	-	-	TRBJ2-5	TGTGCCAGTAAACCGGACCGAGGGAAAGAGACCCAGTACTTC	CASKPDRGKETQYF
TRBV6-1	TRBD1	many	TRBJ2-3	TGTGCCAGCAGTGTTGCCGACAGGGGCACAGATACGCAGTATTTT	CASSVADRGTDTQYF
TRBV18	-	-	TRBJ2-1	TGTGCCAGCGGGGACCAGGACTACTTCTTCGAGCAGTTCTTC	CASGDQDYFFEQFF
TRBV6-2/TRBV6-3	TRBD2	many	TRBJ2-1	TGTGCCAGCTGCTATGCGACTAGCGGCTACAATGAGCAGTTCTTC	CASCYATSGYNEQFF
TRBV6-1	TRBD1	few	TRBJ1-4	TGTGCCAGCAGTCCGACAGGGAGGGGAACTAATGAAAAACTGTTTTTT	CASSPTGRGTNEKLFF
TRBV2	-	-	TRBJ1-1	TGTGCCAGCAGCGCCTATGGATGGGAGGCGCTTGAAGCTTTCTTT	CASSAYGWEALEAFF
TRBV3-1	-	many	TRBJ1-3	TGTGCCAGCAGCCGCCCGACAGACTCTGGAAACACCATATATTTT	CASSRPTDSGNTIYF
TRBV19	TRBD1	many	TRBJ2-7	TGTGCCAGTAGCCACGGACAGGGGAAGAATTCCTACGAGCAGTACTTC	CASSHGQGKNSYEQYF
TRBV5-1	TRBD2	few	TRBJ2-5	TGCGCCAGCAGCCCCACCGACGGGGGGGAGACCCAGTACTTC	CASSPTDGGETQYF
TRBV12-3/TRBV12-4	-	many	TRBJ2-1	TGTGCCAGCAGTGCCCGGAGGGCTTACAATGAGCAGTTCTTC	CASSARRAYNEQFF
TRBV27	TRBD1	many	TRBJ2-5	TGTGCCAGCAGCACAACGATTGAGGGACAGGGTCGGCAAGAGACCCAGTACTTC	CASSTTIEGQGRQETQYF
TRBV4-1	-	-	TRBJ2-7	TGCGCCAGCAGCCAACAGGGGCCCTACGAGCAGTACTTC	CASSQQGPYEQYF
TRBV18	TRBD1	-	TRBJ2-7	TGTGCCAGCTCACCCAGGGACAGAGGGGTTTACGAGCAGTACTTC	CASSPRDRGVYEQYF
TRBV19	-	many	TRBJ2-1	TGTGCCAGTAAGGGGCTGACAGGCTCCTACAATGAGCAGTTCTTC	CASKGLTGSYNEQFF
TRBV5-1	TRBD1	many	TRBJ2-7	TGCGCCAGCAGCTCCTTAGGACAGGGCGAATACGAGCAGTACTTC	CASSSLGQGEYEQYF